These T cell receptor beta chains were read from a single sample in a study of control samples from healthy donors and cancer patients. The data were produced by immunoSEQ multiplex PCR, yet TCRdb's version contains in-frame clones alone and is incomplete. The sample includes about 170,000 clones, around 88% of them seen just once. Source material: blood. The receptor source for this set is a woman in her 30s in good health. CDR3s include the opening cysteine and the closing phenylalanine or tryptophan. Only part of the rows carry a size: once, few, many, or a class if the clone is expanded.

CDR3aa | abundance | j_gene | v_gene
CAISEKDRGVTGELFF | . | TRBJ2-2 | TRBV10-3
CASRRTSGGYQETQYF | . | TRBJ2-5 | TRBV3-1/TRBV3-2
CASSLSVGYSNQPQHF | . | TRBJ1-5 | TRBV7-9
CASSLDNSYNEQFF | . | TRBJ2-1 | TRBV5-1
CASSLGQVLAAQETQYF | . | TRBJ2-5 | TRBV5-1
CASSLSGIGYTF | . | TRBJ1-2 | TRBV12-3/TRBV12-4
CASSSLWTDMNTEAFF | once | TRBJ1-1 | TRBV5-8
CASSLDLGNSGNTIYF | once | TRBJ1-3 | TRBV13
CSANDGYGYTF | . | TRBJ1-2 | TRBV20-1
CAWSTGQGANSPLHF | . | TRBJ1-6 | TRBV30
CASSGTGGQAKNIQYF | . | TRBJ2-4 | TRBV19
CASSPGTAYEQYF | once | TRBJ2-7 | TRBV19
CASSYSSVDQETQYF | . | TRBJ2-5 | TRBV6-6
CASSLDRGQDTQYF | . | TRBJ2-3 | TRBV11-2
CASSPKAWGTEAFF | . | TRBJ1-1 | TRBV18
CASSPDDGINQPQHF | . | TRBJ1-5 | TRBV27
CASSLGSTEAFF | . | TRBJ1-1 | TRBV5-1
CASSVRGGLNQPQHF | . | TRBJ1-5 | TRBV9
CASSLAGLDNEQFF | . | TRBJ2-1 | TRBV7-9
CASSYSTRRSYEQYF | . | TRBJ2-7 | TRBV6-5
CASSFGPGETQYF | . | TRBJ2-5 | TRBV5-6
CASSLQGHIQYF | . | TRBJ2-4 | TRBV12-3/TRBV12-4
CASSHGQGAADTQYF | . | TRBJ2-3 | TRBV6-6
CASSPQPGRNQPQHF | . | TRBJ1-5 | TRBV5-1
CASSEQGNSPLHF | . | TRBJ1-6 | TRBV10-2
CASSSTATANTGELFF | . | TRBJ2-2 | TRBV27
CASSYSRIGGEQYF | few | TRBJ2-7 | TRBV6-5
CSASGGGRANEKLFF | . | TRBJ1-4 | TRBV20-1
CASSSTGRSTDTQYF | few | TRBJ2-3 | TRBV13
CASSAEVFGNTIYF | . | TRBJ1-3 | TRBV19
CASSLAPRPADDTDTQYF | . | TRBJ2-3 | TRBV11-2
CASSLKVNNEQFF | once | TRBJ2-1 | TRBV5-4
CASYYRGGNTEAFF | . | TRBJ1-1 | TRBV6-6
CASSVFLGLGPHEQYF | . | TRBJ2-7 | TRBV9
CASSSRGYEQFF | . | TRBJ2-1 | TRBV5-4
CATSEGGSGQPQHF | once | TRBJ1-5 | TRBV24-1
CASSQGGGGANVLTF | . | TRBJ2-6 | TRBV28
CASSFSGPPATNEKLFF | . | TRBJ1-4 | TRBV5-6
CASSHFGRATGELFF | . | TRBJ2-2 | TRBV5-5
CASSQVGGNEKLFF | . | TRBJ1-4 | TRBV4-2
CASGRGDYAETQYF | . | TRBJ2-5 | TRBV5-1
CASSLRGARGYTF | few | TRBJ1-2 | TRBV27
CSVESAMNTEAFF | once | TRBJ1-1 | TRBV29-1
CATSEGIYGYTF | . | TRBJ1-2 | TRBV24-1
CATSDSAGATNEKLFF | . | TRBJ1-4 | TRBV24-1
CASSYSGSKLFF | . | TRBJ2-2 | TRBV6-5
CASSQVVALGTDTQYF | . | TRBJ2-3 | TRBV4-1